This record looks at one TCR beta chain sequence and its context. When the RNA was reverse transcribed, random hexamers were used with an input of roughly 0.45 to 1 ug. TCR beta CDR3 was amplified by immunoSEQ covering 54 Vbeta and 13 Jbeta. MiXCR, run by TCRdb on the immunoSEQ multiplex PCR reads, gives a single entry per CDR3 protein. This repertoire shows more than 70,000 distinct CDR3 sequences, about 91% found once; its top ten account for about 0.52%. This sample is drawn from a study of CD8 T cells in Susac syndrome. The length of the CDR3 is 13 residues. Deletions cut 3 bases from V and 4 bases from J, with 10 bases between. Per the germline V gene, CDR1 is LNHDA and CDR2 is SQIVND (reference sequence).

The sample consisted of CD8+ T cells from PBMCs. The V gene is TRBV19, the J gene TRBJ2-7, with D perhaps matching TRBD1 (6 bases). The source of this sequence is a human donor with multiple sclerosis. The CDR3 protein is CASSMQGPYEQYF. In nucleotides, the CDR3 is TGTGCCAGTAGTATGCAGGGGCCGTACGAGCAGTACTTC.